The entry that follows covers one TCR beta chain sequence. Researchers ran the PCR with 60 Vbeta and 13 Jbeta primers. Using immunoSEQ multiplex PCR, the repertoire was profiled, and TCRdb retains in-frame clones only, with some absent. The clone table shows tens of thousands of clones, with the ten largest holding 8% to 10%. This sample stems from a study of cytomegalovirus exposure and HLA in healthy donors. This CDR3 is built from 14 residues. The trim removed 7 bases at V and 13 bases at J, leaving 11 bases unmatched. Germline CDR1 is MDHEN and CDR2 is SYDVKM. The sequenced sample consisted of PBMCs. The clonotype comes from a male donor in good health and CMV-seronegative. The chain uses TRBV28 and TRBJ1-5; 12 positions agree with TRBD1. CDR3 bases: TGTGCCAGCAATACGGGACAGGGGGCAGGCCCGCAGCATTTT. Translating it yields CASNTGQGAGPQHF.